This T cell receptor (beta chain) was identified in a study of siplizumab effects on memory and regulatory T cells. Points from the study as a whole: The authors mapped only a minor fraction of alloreactive clones to unstimulated subsets. A naive or memory phenotype could not be assigned to roughly 80-97% of the proliferating CD4+ or CD8+ clones. Fewer alloreactive sequences mapped to unstimulated CD4+ memory cells under siplizumab.

Some 99,000 TCR templates were measured in each sample. The data were produced by immunoSEQ multiplex PCR, yet TCRdb's version contains in-frame clones alone and is incomplete. The sample records 100,000 or so clones, just over 90% being singletons. This clone turned up a few times. Its antigen remains unknown. Material for sequencing was Tregs sorted from blood. This clonotype was sampled from a human donor in good health.

DNA for the CDR3: TGTGCCAGCAACTTACGGACAGGGGTCTATGGCTACACCTTC. The encoded protein is CASNLRTGVYGYTF. The rearrangement links TRBV28 to TRBJ1-2; 9 bases map to TRBD1. The CDR3 totals 14 residues. J lost 4 bases, V lost 7 bases, and 7 bases had no gene match. Germline CDR1 and CDR2: MDHEN and SYDVKM.